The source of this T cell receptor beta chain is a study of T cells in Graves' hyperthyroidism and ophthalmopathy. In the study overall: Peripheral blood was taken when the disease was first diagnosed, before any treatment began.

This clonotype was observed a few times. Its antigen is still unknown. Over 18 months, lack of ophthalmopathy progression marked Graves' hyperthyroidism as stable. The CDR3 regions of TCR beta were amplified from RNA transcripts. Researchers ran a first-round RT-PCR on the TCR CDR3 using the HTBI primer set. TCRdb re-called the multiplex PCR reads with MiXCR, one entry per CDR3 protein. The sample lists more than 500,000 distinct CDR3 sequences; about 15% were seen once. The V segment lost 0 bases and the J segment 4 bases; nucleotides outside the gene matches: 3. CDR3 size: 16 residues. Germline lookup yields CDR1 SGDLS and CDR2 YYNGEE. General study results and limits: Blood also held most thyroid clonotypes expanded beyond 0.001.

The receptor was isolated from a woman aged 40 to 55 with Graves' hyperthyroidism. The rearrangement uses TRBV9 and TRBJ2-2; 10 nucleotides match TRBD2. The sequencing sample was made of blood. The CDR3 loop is CASSVEAGGGTGELFF. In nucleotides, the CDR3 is TGTGCCAGCAGCGTAGAAGCGGGAGGGGGCACCGGGGAGCTGTTTTTT.